The entry below describes one TCR beta chain. This sample is drawn from a study of shared T cell receptors in the human thymus. CDR1 SGHAT and CDR2 FQNNGV come from the germline V gene. The CDR3 runs to 16 residues. The V gene lost 4 bases and the J gene lost 1 base, with 17 bases spanning the gap. Profiling relied on immunoSEQ multiplex PCR, and the TCRdb table lists in-frame clones only, not all of them. The data show approximately 760,000 clones, roughly 88% seen once. The data were also submitted as part of a second study, on human thymus T cells. That source reports: It was healthy Finnish infants having corrective surgery for congenital heart defects who were the donors. Corrective heart surgery yielded resections, and these provided the thymus tissue. Thymic and blood repertoires appeared to carry a bias in their V and J gene usage.

The receptor comes from a girl under two years old with a congenital heart defect. V gene TRBV11-2 combines with J gene TRBJ2-7, with a possible D match to TRBD2 (6 bases). The sample taken for sequencing was thymocytes. Written as DNA, the CDR3 is TGTGCCAGCAGCTCGCAAAATGGAGCGGGTTCCTACGAGCAGTACTTC. This translates into CASSSQNGAGSYEQYF. Supplemented by reference TRBV11-2 and TRBJ2-7, the full variable domain reads EAGVAQSPRYKIIEKRQSVAFWCNPISGHATLYWYQQILGQGPKLLIQFQNNGVVDDSQLPKDRFSAERLKGVDSTLKIQPAKLEDSAVYLCASSSQNGAGSYEQYFGPGTRLTVT.